These 6 T cell receptor beta chains came from one sample sequenced in a study of cytomegalovirus exposure and HLA in healthy donors. Sequencing was performed with immunoSEQ multiplex PCR; in TCRdb, only in-frame clones are kept and a portion is missing. The table includes 120,000 to 150,000 clones, approximately 87% detected once. The sample consisted of PBMCs. Source of these receptors: a man younger than 35 in good health and CMV-seronegative.

The genes are TRBV5-1 and TRBJ2-5; TRBD2 might be the D (6 bases). CDR1 and CDR2 from the germline V gene are SGHRS and YFSETQ. CDR3 length: 13 amino acids. V was cut by 3 bases and J by 5 bases, with 11 bases left in between. The CDR3 loop is CASSWPGEETQYF. The CDR3 DNA sequence: TGCGCCAGCAGCTGGCCGGGAGAGGAGACCCAGTACTTC.

As DNA, the CDR3 is TGTGCCAGCAGTACCCTAGGCAATGAGCAGTTCTTC. Translating it yields CASSTLGNEQFF. The genes are TRBV27 and TRBJ2-1; D is uncertain. Per germline, CDR1 MNHEY and CDR2 SMNVEV (reference sequence). There are 12 residues in the CDR3. V was cut by 5 bases and J by 6 bases, with 8 bases left in between.

V and J are TRBV5-1 and TRBJ2-2; the D gene is possibly TRBD1 (6 bases). The CDR3 sequence is 16 residues long. The germline CDR1 and CDR2 sequences are SGHRS and YFSETQ. V lost 4 bases to trimming and J lost 2 bases, with 15 bases between them. CDR3 residues: CASSDALGGNTGELFF. CDR3 DNA sequence: TGCGCCAGCAGCGACGCTTTAGGGGGAAACACCGGGGAGCTGTTTTTT.

The V gene is TRBV6-6, the J gene TRBJ1-5; 9 bases align to TRBD1. The length of the CDR3 is 15 residues. Germline values: CDR1 MNHNY, CDR2 SVGAGI (reference sequence). The V and J ends lost 6 bases and 9 bases, in that order; junction bases with no gene match: 12. CDR3 protein: CASRPELTGGWPQHF. The CDR3 region has the DNA TGTGCCAGCAGACCCGAGCTAACAGGGGGCTGGCCCCAGCATTTT.

The V and J genes are TRBV29-1 and TRBJ2-1, with 12 bases lining up with TRBD1. Germline trimming cut 5 bases from V and 5 bases from J; bases unmatched to any gene: 7. CDR1 is SQVTM, CDR2 ANQGSEA, per germline. There are 15 residues in the CDR3. The CDR3 DNA sequence: TGCAGCGTTCACGGGACAGGGGGCCCCCACAATGAGCAGTTCTTC. Translated: CSVHGTGGPHNEQFF.

The rearrangement joins TRBV11-2 to TRBJ2-3, with unresolved D. V dropped 2 bases and J dropped 1 base, with 13 bases sitting between them. Germline V gives CDR1 SGHAT, CDR2 FQNNGV. The CDR3 length is 16 residues. CDR3 nucleotide sequence: TGTGCCAGCAGCTTAAATCAGGCGTCTCGCACAGATACGCAGTATTTT. Encoded protein: CASSLNQASRTDTQYF.